These 23 T cell receptor beta chains share one sample of origin, sequenced in a study of blood T cells in healthy people across ages. A J-beta primer mix and a sample-barcoded 5' primer were used in a second PCR of roughly 6 to 11 cycles. From the 5' RACE reads, TCRdb called clonotypes with MiXCR, one entry per CDR3 protein. The sample carries about 2 million distinct CDR3 sequences, around 50% recorded once. The sample comprised blood. The receptors shown here come from a woman aged 35 to 49 in good health.

This rearrangement joins TRBV7-8 to TRBJ2-7; the D is unclear. Trimming took off 8 bases at V and 0 bases at J, with 14 bases between the two ends. Germline V lookup: CDR1 SGHVS, CDR2 FQNEAQ. The CDR3 is made up of 14 amino acids. CDR3 DNA: TGTGCCAGCGGCCTTCGGACGGCCTCCTACGAGCAGTACTTC. Translating gives CASGLRTASYEQYF.

The chain uses TRBV20-1 and TRBJ2-5, with D maybe TRBD2 (7 bases). CDR1 is DFQATT and CDR2 is SNEGSKA in the germline V gene (reference sequence). CDR3 length: 19 residues. V was cut by 3 bases and J by 1 base, with 27 bases left in between. CDR3: CSASPKRTGGGLIQETQYF. The CDR3 nucleotides read TGCAGTGCTAGTCCCAAACGGACTGGCGGGGGCCTCATCCAAGAGACCCAGTACTTC.

The chain employs TRBV9 and TRBJ2-5, with D possibly being TRBD2 (6 bases). The V and J ends lost 3 bases and 4 bases respectively, with 13 bases between them. Germline CDR1 is SGDLS and CDR2 is YYNGEE. This CDR3 has 14 residues. CDR3 region: CASSGDSPLETQYF. For the CDR3, the DNA is TGTGCCAGCAGCGGGGACTCCCCCCTAGAGACCCAGTACTTC.

The chain employs TRBV6-6 and TRBJ1-2, with 7 bases identical to TRBD1. The CDR3 is made up of 12 amino acids. The V gene end was trimmed by 8 bases and the J gene end by 4 bases; junction bases not matched to a gene: 4. Germline V lookup: CDR1 MNHNY, CDR2 SVGAGI (reference sequence). The CDR3 is CASGGTVYGYTF. CDR3 DNA: TGTGCCAGCGGGGGGACAGTCTATGGCTACACCTTC.

The rearrangement joins TRBV5-1 to TRBJ2-5, with a weak D call TRBD2 (6 bases). V shed 2 bases and J shed 5 bases, with 16 bases lying between them. CDR1 is SGHRS, CDR2 YFSETQ, per germline. The CDR3 contains 15 residues. The CDR3 loop is CASSFGGAEWETQYF. As DNA, the CDR3 is TGCGCCAGCAGCTTCGGAGGGGCAGAGTGGGAGACCCAGTACTTC.

Here the CDR3 reads CASSPVSYNEQYF. The CDR3 DNA reads as TGTGCCAGCAGTCCCGTCTCCTACAATGAGCAGTACTTC. The chain couples TRBV12-3 or TRBV12-4 to TRBJ2-1; D not resolved. The DNA matches TRBJ2-7 better at its end, which makes the J call doubtful. The CDR3 has 13 residues.

This clonotype occurred a few times. The chain carries TRBV12-3 or TRBV12-4 and TRBJ2-5, with 8 bases that match TRBD1. V was clipped by 2 bases and J by 5 bases; unmatched bases: 7. The CDR3 loop spans 15 amino acids. The CDR3 protein is CASSLRAGGRETQYF. CDR3 bases: TGTGCCAGCAGTTTAAGGGCAGGGGGCCGTGAGACCCAGTACTTC.

The rearrangement uses TRBV2 and TRBJ1-2; weak D call: TRBD1 (5 bases). The CDR3 length is 14 residues. Trimming pared 4 bases from V and 1 base from J, leaving 10 bases between. CDR1 is SNHLY, CDR2 FYNNEI, per germline. The CDR3 region has the DNA TGTGCCAGCAGTGTTGTAGGGGTTAACTATGGCTACACCTTC. Its translation is CASSVVGVNYGYTF.

The V call is TRBV12-3 or TRBV12-4, the J call TRBJ1-2; maybe TRBD1 (5 bases). Trimming removed 6 bases at V and 4 bases at J, with 15 bases between. CDR3 length equals 14 residues. For the CDR3, the DNA is TGTGCCAGCAGCCAATACCGGGACCGCTATGGCTACACCTTC. This sequence encodes CASSQYRDRYGYTF.

The chain combines TRBV7-2 with TRBJ2-7, with D perhaps matching TRBD1 or TRBD2 (6 bases each). Matching the DNA end better, TRBJ2-5 makes the J call doubtful. The CDR3 loop spans 15 amino acids. Germline CDR1 is SGHTA and CDR2 is FQGNSA. The CDR3 spells CASSTRGGGRETQYF. The CDR3 region has the DNA TGTGCCAGCAGCACGAGAGGAGGGGGGCGAGAGACCCAGTACTTC.

This clonotype came up a few times. The chain joins TRBV29-1 to TRBJ2-1, with D possibly matching TRBD1 (5 bases). Germline loops: CDR1 SQVTM, CDR2 ANQGSEA. The CDR3 is made up of 14 amino acids. V lost 4 bases and J lost 6, with 16 bases in between. As DNA, the CDR3 is TGCAGCGTTGTGAGGACACGCGTCGGCAATGAGCAGTTCTTC. The encoded protein is CSVVRTRVGNEQFF.

In this sample, this clonotype turned up a few times. The chain couples TRBV7-2 to TRBJ2-7; D gene uncertain. Trimming shortened V by 5 bases and J by 7 bases, and 18 bases separated the two germline ends. The CDR3 is 14 residues long. The germline CDR1 and CDR2 sequences are SGHTA and FQGNSA. DNA of the CDR3: TGTGCCAGCAGCGTTGAAGGAGACTTAAGGGAGCAGTACTTC. It codes for CASSVEGDLREQYF.

This chain uses TRBV20-1 with TRBJ2-7; D may match TRBD1 or TRBD2 (10 bases each). Per the germline V gene, CDR1 is DFQATT and CDR2 is SNEGSKA (reference sequence). The CDR3 is made up of 21 amino acids. V was cut by 5 bases and J by 3 bases, with 38 bases left in between. The CDR3 coding sequence is TGCAGTGCTCAAAGGGTTGGACAGGGGGACGACCTTAGCGGGGGGCGCTACGAGCAGTACTTC. Its protein is CSAQRVGQGDDLSGGRYEQYF.

This clonotype was detected a few times. This rearrangement joins TRBV7-2 to TRBJ1-5; 10 nucleotides align to TRBD1. From germline, CDR1 is SGHTA and CDR2 FQGNSA. The CDR3 consists of 16 residues. The V segment lost 5 bases and the J segment 4 bases; nucleotides outside the gene matches: 8. The CDR3 protein is CASSHRDRGPNQPQHF. The CDR3 DNA sequence: TGTGCCAGCAGCCACCGGGACAGGGGCCCAAATCAGCCCCAGCATTTT.

The chain is built from TRBV6-5 and TRBJ2-6; no definite D call. Germline V gives CDR1 MNHEY, CDR2 SVGAGI. V was pared by 0 bases and J by 0 bases, with 6 bases between. The CDR3 contains 16 residues. CDR3 DNA sequence: TGTGCCAGCAGTTACTCCCTGAGCTCTGGGGCCAACGTCCTGACTTTC. Translated: CASSYSLSSGANVLTF.

V gene TRBV6-6 combines with J gene TRBJ2-4; D perhaps matches TRBD1 (6 bases). In germline, CDR1 is MNHNY, CDR2 SVGAGI (reference sequence). This CDR3 spans 16 amino acids. Trimming cost V 0 bases and J 6 bases, with 15 bases left between them. The CDR3 region has the DNA TGTGCCAGCAGTTACTCCACCCCGGGACACGCAAACATTCAGTACTTC. Its translation is CASSYSTPGHANIQYF.

The chain employs TRBV7-2 and TRBJ1-2; unclear D gene. The V end was cut by 6 bases, the J end by 4 bases, with 12 bases between. The CDR3 extends over 13 amino acids. Germline CDR1 reads SGHTA; CDR2 reads FQGNSA. The CDR3 region is CASRSRESYGYTF. As DNA, the CDR3 is TGTGCCAGCAGGTCCCGAGAATCCTATGGCTACACCTTC.

The chain has TRBV4-1 and TRBJ1-2; D is unclear. The V end lost 0 bases, the J end lost 6 bases, and 11 bases lay between the germline ends. The CDR3 consists of 14 residues. The germline V gene encodes CDR1 MGHRA and CDR2 YSYEKL. The CDR3 sequence: CASSQDPGIDGYTF. As DNA, the CDR3 is TGCGCCAGCAGCCAAGATCCGGGTATCGATGGCTACACCTTC.

The rearrangement links TRBV9 to TRBJ1-6; D possibly corresponds to TRBD1 (5 bases). Germline V gives CDR1 SGDLS, CDR2 YYNGEE. This CDR3 region has 16 residues. The V and J ends lost 0 bases and 2 bases respectively, with 9 bases between them. CDR3 protein: CASSVEGVAYNSPLHF. The CDR3 DNA is TGTGCCAGCAGCGTAGAAGGGGTAGCCTATAATTCACCCCTCCACTTT.

This rearrangement joins TRBV29-1 to TRBJ2-3, with D hard to call. The V end lost 7 bases, the J end lost 2 bases, and 13 bases lay between the germline ends. The CDR3 runs to 13 residues. The germline V gene encodes CDR1 SQVTM and CDR2 ANQGSEA. CDR3 amino acids: CSDSLRATDTQYF. CDR3 nucleotides: TGCAGCGACAGTCTAAGGGCCACAGATACGCAGTATTTT.

This clonotype turned up a few times. The chain links TRBV20-1 to TRBJ2-3; D is possibly TRBD2 (6 bases). Trimming pared 3 bases from V and 1 base from J, leaving 11 bases between. The CDR3 extends over 14 amino acids. CDR1 is DFQATT and CDR2 is SNEGSKA in the germline V gene (reference sequence). This CDR3 is CSARQRLGTDTQYF. For the CDR3, the DNA is TGCAGTGCTAGGCAAAGACTAGGCACAGATACGCAGTATTTT.

The V and J genes are TRBV5-6 and TRBJ2-1, with D possibly being TRBD2 (5 bases). Trimming took 5 bases from V and 4 from J, leaving 16 bases between them. The CDR3 sequence is 15 residues long. CDR1 and CDR2 (germline): SGHDT, YYEEEE. The CDR3 region has the DNA TGTGCCAGCAGTGAGAGCGGATACCCTTACAATGAGCAGTTCTTC. This gives the protein CASSESGYPYNEQFF. Filled out from reference TRBV5-6 and TRBJ2-1, the complete variable domain reads DAGVTQSPTHLIKTRGQQVTLRCSPKSGHDTVSWYQQALGQGPQFIFQYYEEEERQRGNFPDRFSGHQFPNYSSELNVNALLLGDSALYLCASSESGYPYNEQFFGPGTRLTVL.

This chain uses TRBV27 with TRBJ2-3; D ambiguous. CDR1 MNHEY and CDR2 SMNVEV come from the germline V gene (reference sequence). There are 19 residues in the CDR3. V was trimmed by 5 bases and J by 0 bases, leaving 24 bases between them. CDR3 residues: CASSLRDGPSGFSTDTQYF. The CDR3 DNA sequence: TGTGCCAGCAGTCTCCGCGATGGTCCCTCGGGTTTCAGCACAGATACGCAGTATTTT.